This record looks at one T cell receptor (beta chain) sequence and its context. As originally analysed: Estimated nucleated cell counts came from reference gene primer amplification. Here immunoSEQ multiplex PCR was the method, and the copy in TCRdb shows in-frame clones only, minus some. V, J and clone size derive from that table, while D and trimming were established from the DNA sequence. The repertoire holds roughly 63,000 clones, with 85% to 90% as singletons. This specimen belongs to a study of blood T cell repertoires in COVID-19. Study summary: Samples taken during acute and convalescent COVID-19 were collected in the United States, Italy and Spain. T cells, B-cell-depleted T cells, or PBMCs provided the cDNA or gDNA that served as material.

The clonotype originates from a woman aged 50 to 65 with active or convalescent COVID-19. The sample consisted of peripheral blood.

CDR3 DNA: TGTGCCAGCAGTTACTCGGGGGCCTATAGCAATCAGCCCCAGCATTTT. Its translation is CASSYSGAYSNQPQHF. The rearrangement joins TRBV6-6 to TRBJ1-5; perhaps TRBD1 as D (6 bases). Germline-derived CDR1 and CDR2 are MNHNY and SVGAGI (reference sequence). The V end lost 0 bases, the J end lost 0 bases, and 9 bases lay between the germline ends. The CDR3 covers 16 residues.